These 28 T cell receptor beta chains originate from one sample sequenced in a study of cytomegalovirus exposure and HLA in healthy donors. PCR amplification relied on 60 Vbeta primers (plus 13 Jbeta primers). Sequenced by immunoSEQ multiplex PCR; TCRdb stores in-frame clones only, minus some. The data contain about 160,000 clones, 79% of them singletons. Sequencing was performed on PBMCs. These receptors were collected from a human donor in good health.

The genes are TRBV5-1 and TRBJ2-1; 7 bases are shared with TRBD2. Germline V gene lookup returns CDR1 SGHRS and CDR2 YFSETQ. V lost 4 bases and J lost 0; bases outside the gene matches: 4. This CDR3 region has 15 residues. In DNA form, the CDR3 reads TGCGCCAGCAGCCTAGCGGCGAGCTCCTACAATGAGCAGTTCTTC. Protein sequence: CASSLAASSYNEQFF.

V gene TRBV28 combines with J gene TRBJ2-3, with 8 bases lining up with TRBD1. Trimming removed 5 bases from V and 1 base from J; junction bases left unmatched: 8. CDR3 size: 16 residues. Germline V gene sequence: CDR1 MDHEN, CDR2 SYDVKM. CDR3 amino acids: CASSPLSDRGTDTQYF. DNA of the CDR3: TGTGCCAGCAGTCCCCTCTCGGACAGGGGCACAGATACGCAGTATTTT.

The chain joins TRBV6-6 to TRBJ2-7; 7 bases fit TRBD1. The CDR3 runs to 13 residues. With 6 bases clipped from V and 2 bases from J, the junction kept 4 bases outside the gene matches. Per the germline V gene, CDR1 is MNHNY and CDR2 is SVGAGI (reference sequence). In DNA form, the CDR3 reads TGTGCCAGCAGAGGGGACAGTACCTACGAGCAGTACTTC. Its protein is CASRGDSTYEQYF.

This sequence joins TRBV5-6 and TRBJ2-5; 8 bases map to TRBD2. This CDR3 is built from 13 residues. Germline-derived CDR1 and CDR2 are SGHDT and YYEEEE. After removal of 4 bases from V and 5 bases from J, the junction contained 4 bases not matched to a gene. CDR3: CASSGGGRETQYF. The CDR3 DNA sequence: TGTGCCAGCAGCGGCGGGGGGCGGGAGACCCAGTACTTC.

This clone was found a few times. The rearrangement joins TRBV4-3 to TRBJ2-3; D may be TRBD2 (6 bases). CDR3 length equals 14 residues. CDR1 and CDR2 (germline): LGHNA, YSLEER. Trimming removed 4 bases from V and 6 bases from J, with 14 bases in between. The CDR3 loop reads CASSPGVAGDTQYF. The CDR3, as DNA: TGCGCCAGCAGCCCTGGGGTGGCGGGGGATACGCAGTATTTT.

This clone was seen a few times. The chain recombines TRBV19 with TRBJ1-4, with 7 bases aligning to TRBD1. V lost 7 bases to trimming and J lost 6 bases; unmatched junction nucleotides: 8. CDR3 length equals 14 residues. CDR1 and CDR2 (germline): LNHDA, SQIVND (reference sequence). The DNA for the CDR3 is TGTGCCAGTACCCTCGACAGGGCGGATGAAAAACTGTTTTTT. Translated: CASTLDRADEKLFF.

The chain joins TRBV7-9 to TRBJ2-2, with 10 bases fitting TRBD2. V was pared by 0 bases and J by 3 bases, with 1 base of the junction left unmatched. In germline, CDR1 is SEHNR, CDR2 FQNEAQ (reference sequence). The CDR3 runs to 16 residues. As DNA, the CDR3 is TGTGCCAGCAGCTTAGCCGGGACTAGCGACACCGGGGAGCTGTTTTTT. This codes for CASSLAGTSDTGELFF.

V usage is TRBV28 and J usage is TRBJ2-6; unclear D gene. The germline V and J ends were trimmed by 8 bases and 2 bases, with 7 bases remaining between them. Germline V gene data show CDR1 as MDHEN and CDR2 as SYDVKM. CDR3 length: 13 amino acids. The CDR3, as DNA: TGTGCCAGCGAGTCGGCTGGGGCCAACGTCCTGACTTTC. Translation gives CASESAGANVLTF. Full variable domain (rest looked up from reference TRBV28 and TRBJ2-6): DVKVTQSSRYLVKRTGEKVFLECVQDMDHENMFWYRQDPGLGLRLIYFSYDVKMKEKGDIPEGYSVSREKKERFSLILESASTNQTSMYLCASESAGANVLTFGAGSRLTVL.

A few counts support this clone. The rearrangement joins TRBV19 to TRBJ2-1; 11 nucleotides match TRBD2. V was clipped by 3 bases and J by 12 bases; unmatched bases: 10. Germline assignment: CDR1 LNHDA and CDR2 SQIVND (reference sequence). The CDR3 is made up of 15 amino acids. The DNA for the CDR3 is TGTGCCAGTAGTATTAGGTCTAGCGGGAGGTCAGTGCAGTTCTTC. This encodes CASSIRSSGRSVQFF.

The CDR3 sequence is CASSMGQGMEKLFF. The CDR3 region has the DNA TGTGCCAGTAGTATGGGGCAGGGTATGGAAAAACTGTTTTTT. This chain links TRBV19 with TRBJ1-4, with D perhaps matching TRBD1 (5 bases). Deletions cut 3 bases from V and 8 bases from J, with 13 bases between. Per the germline V gene, CDR1 is LNHDA and CDR2 is SQIVND (reference sequence). CDR3 length: 14 amino acids.

The chain carries TRBV5-5 and TRBJ2-1; D is unresolved. The CDR3 consists of 13 residues. Germline V gives CDR1 SGHKS, CDR2 YYEKEE (reference sequence). With 6 bases removed from V and 10 bases from J, the gap between germline ends came to 17 bases. The CDR3 region is CASTPVVTGEQFF. CDR3 nucleotides: TGTGCCAGCACCCCAGTAGTGACTGGAGAGCAGTTCTTC.

The chain has TRBV18 and TRBJ1-1, with D uncertain. The V gene lost 1 base and the J gene lost 8 bases, with 11 bases spanning the gap. The V gene's germline CDR1 is KGHSH and CDR2 LQKENI. The CDR3 is 13 amino acids. This chain's CDR3 is CASSPLLTVEAFF. Here the CDR3 DNA reads TGTGCCAGCTCACCACTACTCACAGTAGAAGCTTTCTTT.

V usage is TRBV7-2 and J usage is TRBJ2-2, with a weak D call TRBD2 (7 bases). The CDR3 covers 16 residues. Germline values: CDR1 SGHTA, CDR2 FQGNSA. Trimming took 6 bases from V and 5 from J, leaving 19 bases between them. CDR3 region: CASRFQGGAGTGELFF. CDR3 sequence (DNA): TGTGCCAGCAGATTCCAAGGGGGGGCTGGGACCGGGGAGCTGTTTTTT.

The chain recombines TRBV5-4 with TRBJ1-1, with 7 bases that match TRBD1. Germline assignment: CDR1 SGHNT and CDR2 YYREEE (reference sequence). The junction had 9 bases not matched to a gene; V was cut back by 3 bases and J by 4 bases. The CDR3 consists of 15 residues. This CDR3 is CASSSWTGSGTEAFF. The CDR3 DNA reads as TGTGCCAGCAGCTCATGGACAGGTTCGGGCACTGAAGCTTTCTTT.

V gene TRBV7-8 combines with J gene TRBJ1-1; D remains ambiguous. V dropped 3 bases and J dropped 6 bases, with 8 bases sitting between them. Germline CDR1 reads SGHVS; CDR2 reads FQNEAQ. This CDR3 contains 12 residues. The chain's CDR3 is CASSLITAEAFF. CDR3 sequence (DNA): TGTGCCAGCAGCTTGATAACAGCTGAAGCTTTCTTT.

The chain links TRBV12-5 to TRBJ2-5, with 9 bases aligning to TRBD2. The junction had 5 bases not matched to a gene; V was cut back by 1 base and J by 2 bases. Germline V gives CDR1 LGHNT, CDR2 FRNRAP. CDR3 length equals 16 residues. CDR3 coding DNA: TGTGCTAGTGGTTTGGCAAGCGGGGGGTCGCAAGAGACCCAGTACTTC. Amino acid sequence: CASGLASGGSQETQYF.

The chain has TRBV6-1 and TRBJ2-3, with 12 bases matching TRBD2. The CDR3 contains 17 residues. In germline, CDR1 is MNHNS, CDR2 SASEGT. J lost 6 bases, V lost 2 bases, and 9 bases had no gene match. The CDR3 spells CASSELPTSGRVDTQYF. CDR3 nucleotide sequence: TGTGCCAGCAGTGAACTCCCGACTAGCGGGAGAGTGGATACGCAGTATTTT.

V gene TRBV29-1 combines with J gene TRBJ2-1; no firm D call. This CDR3 region has 11 residues. The germline V and J ends were trimmed by 6 bases and 6 bases, with 9 bases remaining between them. Germline CDR1 reads SQVTM; CDR2 reads ANQGSEA. This CDR3 is CSVHSSNEQFF. CDR3 nucleotide sequence: TGCAGCGTCCACAGTTCCAATGAGCAGTTCTTC.

This chain connects TRBV7-2 to TRBJ2-6, with 7 bases identical to TRBD1. Germline CDR1 and CDR2: SGHTA and FQGNSA. After removal of 2 bases from V and 1 base from J, the junction contained 5 bases not matched to a gene. The CDR3 has 17 residues. In DNA, the CDR3 is TGTGCCAGCAGCTTATCCAGGGGACAGTCTGGGGCCAACGTCCTGACTTTC. Translating gives CASSLSRGQSGANVLTF.

This chain uses TRBV10-1 with TRBJ2-3, with a weak D call TRBD2 (6 bases). V gave up 8 bases and J gave up 3 bases, with 12 bases separating them. CDR1 WNHNN and CDR2 SYGVQD come from the germline V gene (reference sequence). CDR3 size: 13 residues. The CDR3 region has the DNA TGCGCCAGCGGAGGGCCGGGTACAGATACGCAGTATTTT. Translated, it gives CASGGPGTDTQYF.

The V call is TRBV20-1, the J call TRBJ1-1, with a weak D call TRBD1 (5 bases). The CDR3 runs to 10 residues. The V and J ends lost 6 bases and 11 bases respectively, with 13 bases between them. Germline CDR1 is DFQATT and CDR2 is SNEGSKA (reference sequence). Written as DNA, the CDR3 is TGCAGTGCAGAACAGGTGCTTGCTTTCTTT. Protein: CSAEQVLAFF.

The CDR3 DNA reads TGTGCCAGCAGTTTAAGAGGAGGCAATCAGCCCCAGCATTTT. Translation gives CASSLRGGNQPQHF. The chain has TRBV27 and TRBJ1-5; D is uncertain. This CDR3 comprises 14 residues. The germline CDR1 and CDR2 sequences are MNHEY and SMNVEV (reference sequence). Trimming pared 2 bases from V and 2 bases from J, leaving 7 bases between.

This clone was seen only a few times. The rearrangement uses TRBV4-1 and TRBJ1-2; D is undetermined. The CDR3 has 14 amino acids. Per germline, CDR1 MGHRA and CDR2 YSYEKL. V lost 0 bases to trimming and J lost 4 bases, with 9 bases between them. DNA for the CDR3: TGCGCCAGCAGCCAAGAGCGGTTACTCTATGGCTACACCTTC. This translates into CASSQERLLYGYTF.

This clone came up a few times. This chain connects TRBV6-4 to TRBJ1-1; TRBD1 matches at 8 bases. V was pared by 7 bases and J by 4 bases, with 11 bases of the junction left unmatched. This CDR3 spans 15 amino acids. Germline CDR1 is MRHNA and CDR2 is SNTAGT. CDR3 loop: CASKRRGRPPTEAFF. The DNA for the CDR3 is TGTGCCAGCAAGCGCAGGGGGCGTCCCCCCACTGAAGCTTTCTTT.

The chain carries TRBV7-9 and TRBJ1-5; 7 bases are a match to TRBD1. J gave up 0 bases and V 4 bases, and 6 bases lay outside the gene matches. Looked up from germline, CDR1 is SEHNR and CDR2 is FQNEAQ (reference sequence). The CDR3 runs to 16 residues. CDR3 DNA sequence: TGTGCCAGCAGCTCCATGACAGGGCCTAGCAATCAGCCCCAGCATTTT. Translating it yields CASSSMTGPSNQPQHF.

This chain uses TRBV6-5 with TRBJ2-1; the D is unclear. The V end was cut by 5 bases, the J end by 5 bases, with 13 bases between. The CDR3 length is 14 residues. The germline V gene has CDR1 MNHEY and CDR2 SVGAGI. For the CDR3, the DNA is TGTGCCAGCAGTCGTGTAGAAACTAACAATGAGCAGTTCTTC. Its protein is CASSRVETNNEQFF.

The V gene is TRBV7-8, the J gene TRBJ1-5; D gene uncertain. The V and J ends lost 2 bases and 0 bases respectively, with 11 bases between them. The CDR3 length is 16 residues. Germline CDR1 and CDR2: SGHVS and FQNEAQ. The CDR3: CASSLSLGSSNQPQHF. CDR3 DNA: TGTGCCAGCAGCTTAAGTTTAGGGAGTAGCAATCAGCCCCAGCATTTT. The whole variable domain, remainder taken from reference TRBV7-8 and TRBJ1-5, is GAGVSQSPRYKVAKRGQDVALRCDPISGHVSLFWYQQALGQGPEFLTYFQNEAQLDKSGLPSDRFFAERPEGSVSTLKIQRTQQEDSAVYLCASSLSLGSSNQPQHFGDGTRLSIL.

This sequence joins TRBV13 and TRBJ2-7, with 10 nucleotides matching TRBD2. The germline V gene has CDR1 PRHDT and CDR2 FYEKMQ (reference sequence). The trim removed 3 bases at V and 1 base at J, leaving 3 bases unmatched. CDR3 size: 15 residues. CDR3 DNA sequence: TGTGCCAGCAGCTTCCCAGCGGGAGGGTCCTACGAGCAGTACTTC. This encodes CASSFPAGGSYEQYF.